A selection of T cell receptor beta chains follows, all from one sample in a study of cytomegalovirus exposure and HLA in healthy donors. The table came from immunoSEQ multiplex PCR; TCRdb's copy has only in-frame clones and leaves some out. The table includes about 75,000 clones, about 79% detected once. The sequencing sample was made of PBMCs. The receptors originated from a man aged 65-85 years in good health and CMV-seropositive. Both conserved end residues are part of each CDR3. The D gene is left open where the match is weak. Some rows mark clone size as missing; the rest say once, few, many or name a class of expanded clone.

J | D | length | size | V | CDR3 | DNA
TRBJ2-1 | TRBD2 | 16 | once | TRBV18 | CASSPRLAGGNNEQFF | TGTGCCAGCTCACCAAGACTAGCGGGGGGCAACAATGAGCAGTTCTTC
TRBJ2-1 | TRBD2 | 16 | once | TRBV6-5 | CASSYRTSGSRHEQFF | TGTGCCAGCAGTTATAGAACTAGCGGGAGTAGGCATGAGCAGTTCTTC
TRBJ1-1 | - | 14 | - | TRBV6-1 | CASRIQGRETEAFF | TGTGCCAGCAGGATCCAGGGAAGAGAGACTGAAGCTTTCTTT
TRBJ2-1 | TRBD2 | 13 | - | TRBV29-1 | CSVLAGGYNEQFF | TGCAGCGTTCTGGCGGGGGGCTACAATGAGCAGTTCTTC
TRBJ1-4 | TRBD1 | 14 | - | TRBV5-1 | CASSLRGGDEKLFF | TGCGCCAGCAGCCTGAGAGGGGGCGATGAAAAACTGTTTTTT
TRBJ1-1 | - | 13 | - | TRBV5-6 | CASSLNPGTEAFF | TGTGCCAGCAGCTTGAACCCGGGCACTGAAGCTTTCTTT
TRBJ1-1 | - | 14 | - | TRBV10-3 | CATQYLGENTEAFF | TGTGCCACCCAATACCTCGGGGAGAACACTGAAGCTTTCTTT
TRBJ1-1 | TRBD1 | 14 | - | TRBV29-1 | CSATASTGTTEAFF | TGCAGCGCCACAGCTTCGACAGGGACGACTGAAGCTTTCTTT
TRBJ1-4 | TRBD1 | 15 | - | TRBV7-9 | CASSLGQGRHEKLFF | TGTGCCAGCAGCTTAGGACAGGGAAGACATGAAAAACTGTTTTTT
TRBJ2-1 | TRBD2 | 14 | few | TRBV5-1 | CASSLGLAGAPEFF | TGCGCCAGCAGCTTGGGACTAGCGGGAGCACCAGAGTTCTTC
TRBJ1-1 | - | 12 | - | TRBV5-6 | CASSLGRGEAFF | TGTGCCAGCAGCTTGGGACGGGGGGAGGCTTTCTTT
TRBJ2-2 | - | 14 | few | TRBV7-6 | CASSLGRGTGELFF | TGTGCCAGCAGCTTGGGCAGGGGCACCGGGGAGCTGTTTTTT
TRBJ1-1 | - | 14 | - | TRBV6-5 | CASSRVGGDTEAFF | TGTGCCAGCAGTAGGGTTGGGGGGGACACTGAAGCTTTCTTT
TRBJ2-1 | TRBD2 | 15 | few | TRBV5-1 | CASSRGGSSYNEQFF | TGCGCCAGCAGCCGAGGCGGGAGCTCCTACAATGAGCAGTTCTTC
TRBJ2-5 | - | 14 | - | TRBV6-1 | CASSGGGSQETQYF | TGTGCCAGCAGTGGGGGAGGATCTCAAGAGACCCAGTACTTC
TRBJ2-7 | - | 16 | - | TRBV28 | CASILTAAGSSYEQYF | TGTGCCAGCATTCTTACGGCGGCAGGGTCCTCCTACGAGCAGTACTTC
TRBJ1-6 | TRBD1 | 17 | - | TRBV30 | CAWSAWGTGPYNSPLHF | TGTGCCTGGAGTGCGTGGGGGACAGGACCTTATAATTCACCCCTCCACTTT
TRBJ1-2 | - | 15 | - | TRBV18 | CASSPDKGGENGYTF | TGTGCCAGCTCACCAGACAAGGGAGGGGAAAATGGCTACACCTTC
TRBJ2-1 | - | 13 | once | TRBV6-1 | CASSVWESGEQFF | TGTGCCAGCAGTGTGTGGGAGTCCGGCGAGCAGTTCTTC
TRBJ2-7 | - | 15 | - | TRBV4-2 | CASSQDWAGPYEQYF | TGTGCCAGCAGCCAAGATTGGGCGGGGCCCTACGAGCAGTACTTC
TRBJ2-3 | - | 13 | - | TRBV7-3 | CASSPRGTDTQYF | TGTGCCAGCAGCCCAAGAGGCACAGATACGCAGTATTTT
TRBJ2-7 | TRBD1 | 14 | - | TRBV27 | CASSLSGEGQGQYF | TGTGCCAGCAGTTTATCGGGGGAGGGACAGGGGCAGTACTTC
TRBJ2-3 | - | 16 | - | TRBV5-1 | CASSLVEGGRTDTQYF | TGCGCCAGCAGCTTGGTGGAGGGGGGGAGGACAGATACGCAGTATTTT
TRBJ2-1 | TRBD2 | 17 | - | TRBV12-5 | CASGLATVTSGNNEQFF | TGTGCTAGTGGTTTGGCAACCGTGACTAGCGGAAACAATGAGCAGTTCTTC
TRBJ2-3 | TRBD2 | 15 | - | TRBV5-1 | CASSLLSGSTDTQYF | TGCGCCAGCAGCTTGCTTAGCGGGAGTACAGATACGCAGTATTTT
TRBJ2-7 | TRBD2 | 12 | - | TRBV6-5 | CASSFGGYEQYF | TGTGCCAGCAGTTTCGGGGGGTACGAGCAGTACTTC